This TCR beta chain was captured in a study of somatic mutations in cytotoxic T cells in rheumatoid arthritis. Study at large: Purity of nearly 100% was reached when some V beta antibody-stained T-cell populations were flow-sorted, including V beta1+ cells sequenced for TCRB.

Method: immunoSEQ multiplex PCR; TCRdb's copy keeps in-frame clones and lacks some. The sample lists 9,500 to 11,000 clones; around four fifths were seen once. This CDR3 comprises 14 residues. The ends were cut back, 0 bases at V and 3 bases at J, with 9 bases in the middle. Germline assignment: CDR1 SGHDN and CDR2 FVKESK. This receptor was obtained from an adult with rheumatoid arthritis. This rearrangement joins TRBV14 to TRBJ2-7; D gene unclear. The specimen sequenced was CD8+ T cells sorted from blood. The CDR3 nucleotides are TGTGCCAGCAGCCAAGAGTCCAGAGACTACGAGCAGTACTTC. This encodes CASSQESRDYEQYF. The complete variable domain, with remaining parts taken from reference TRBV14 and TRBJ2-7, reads EAGVTQFPSHSVIEKGQTVTLRCDPISGHDNLYWYRRVMGKEIKFLLHFVKESKQDESGMPNNRFLAERTGGTYSTLKVQPAELEDSGVYFCASSQESRDYEQYFGPGTRLTVT.